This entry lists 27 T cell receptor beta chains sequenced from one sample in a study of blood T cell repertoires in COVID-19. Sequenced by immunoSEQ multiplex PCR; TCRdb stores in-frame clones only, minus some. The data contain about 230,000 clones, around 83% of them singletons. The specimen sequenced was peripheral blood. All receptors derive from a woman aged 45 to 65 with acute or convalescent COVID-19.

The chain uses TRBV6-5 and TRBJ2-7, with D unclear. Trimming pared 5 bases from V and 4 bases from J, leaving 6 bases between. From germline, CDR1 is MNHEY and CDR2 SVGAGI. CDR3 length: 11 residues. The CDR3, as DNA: TGTGCCAGCAGTACTAATTACGAGCAGTACTTC. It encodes CASSTNYEQYF.

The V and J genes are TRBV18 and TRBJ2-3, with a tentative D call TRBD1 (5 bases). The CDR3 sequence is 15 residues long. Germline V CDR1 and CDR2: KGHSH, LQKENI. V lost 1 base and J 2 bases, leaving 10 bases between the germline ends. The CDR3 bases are TGTGCCAGCTCACCACGGCAGGGCTTCACAGATACGCAGTATTTT. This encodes CASSPRQGFTDTQYF.

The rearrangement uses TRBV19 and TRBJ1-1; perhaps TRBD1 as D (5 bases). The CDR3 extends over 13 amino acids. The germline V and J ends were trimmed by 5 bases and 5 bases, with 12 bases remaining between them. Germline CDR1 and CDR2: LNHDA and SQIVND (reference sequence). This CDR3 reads CASSVVGGTEAFF. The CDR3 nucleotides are TGTGCCAGTAGTGTTGTCGGGGGTACTGAAGCTTTCTTT.

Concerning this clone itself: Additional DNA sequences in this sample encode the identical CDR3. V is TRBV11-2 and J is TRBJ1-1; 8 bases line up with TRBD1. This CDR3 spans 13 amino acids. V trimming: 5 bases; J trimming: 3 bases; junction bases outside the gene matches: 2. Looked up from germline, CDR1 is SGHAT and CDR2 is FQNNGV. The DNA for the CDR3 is TGTGCCAGCAGCCTGGACAGGGACACTGAAGCTTTCTTT. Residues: CASSLDRDTEAFF.

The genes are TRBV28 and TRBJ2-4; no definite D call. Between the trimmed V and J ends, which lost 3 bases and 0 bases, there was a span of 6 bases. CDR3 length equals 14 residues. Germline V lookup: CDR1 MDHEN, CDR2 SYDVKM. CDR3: CASSFTLAKNIQYF. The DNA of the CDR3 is TGTGCCAGCAGTTTCACATTAGCCAAAAACATTCAGTACTTC.

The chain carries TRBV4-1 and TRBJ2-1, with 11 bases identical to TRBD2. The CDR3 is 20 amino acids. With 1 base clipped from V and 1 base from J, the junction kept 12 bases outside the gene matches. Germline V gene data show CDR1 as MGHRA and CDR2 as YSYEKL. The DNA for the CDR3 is TGCGCCAGCAGCCAAGGGCGGGCTAGCGGGGGGCCAACGTCCTACAATGAGCAGTTCTTC. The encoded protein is CASSQGRASGGPTSYNEQFF.

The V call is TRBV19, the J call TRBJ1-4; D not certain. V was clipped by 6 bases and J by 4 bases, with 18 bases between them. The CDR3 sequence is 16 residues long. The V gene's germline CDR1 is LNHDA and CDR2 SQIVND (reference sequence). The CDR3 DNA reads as TGTGCCAGTAGGCTATTATCCACGGGAAATAATGAAAAACTGTTTTTT. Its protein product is CASRLLSTGNNEKLFF.

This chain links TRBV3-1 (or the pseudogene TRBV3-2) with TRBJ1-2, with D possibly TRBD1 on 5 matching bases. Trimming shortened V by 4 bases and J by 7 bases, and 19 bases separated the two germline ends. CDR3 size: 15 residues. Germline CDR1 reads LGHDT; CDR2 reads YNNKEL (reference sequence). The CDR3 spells CASSPDFGGSIGYTF. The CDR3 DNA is TGTGCCAGCAGCCCGGACTTCGGGGGGTCTATTGGCTACACCTTC.

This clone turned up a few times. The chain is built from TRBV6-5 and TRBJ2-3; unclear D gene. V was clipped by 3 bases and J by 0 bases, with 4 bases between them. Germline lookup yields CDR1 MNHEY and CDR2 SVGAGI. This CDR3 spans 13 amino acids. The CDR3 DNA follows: TGTGCCAGCAGTTATTCGAGCACAGATACGCAGTATTTT. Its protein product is CASSYSSTDTQYF.

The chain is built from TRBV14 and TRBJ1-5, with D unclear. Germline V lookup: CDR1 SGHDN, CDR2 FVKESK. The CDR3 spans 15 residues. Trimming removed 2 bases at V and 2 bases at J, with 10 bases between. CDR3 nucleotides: TGTGCCAGCAGCCAACGGAGGATGGGCAATCAGCCCCAGCATTTT. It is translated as CASSQRRMGNQPQHF. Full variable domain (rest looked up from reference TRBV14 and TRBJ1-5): EAGVTQFPSHSVIEKGQTVTLRCDPISGHDNLYWYRRVMGKEIKFLLHFVKESKQDESGMPNNRFLAERTGGTYSTLKVQPAELEDSGVYFCASSQRRMGNQPQHFGDGTRLSIL.

CDR3 sequence reads: CASGTGGGYTF. The CDR3 DNA follows: TGTGCCAGCGGGACAGGGGGAGGCTACACCTTC. This chain joins TRBV6-5 and TRBJ1-2, with 11 bases that match TRBD1. Germline V lookup: CDR1 MNHEY, CDR2 SVGAGI. The CDR3 has 11 residues. The J segment lost 8 bases and the V segment lost 8 bases, leaving 1 base of the junction unmatched.

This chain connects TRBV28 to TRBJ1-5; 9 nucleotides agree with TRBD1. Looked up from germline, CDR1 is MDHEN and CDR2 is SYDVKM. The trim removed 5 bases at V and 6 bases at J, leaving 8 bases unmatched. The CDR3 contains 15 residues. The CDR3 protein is CASSGRTGAVQPQHF. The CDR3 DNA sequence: TGTGCCAGCAGTGGACGGACAGGGGCTGTTCAGCCCCAGCATTTT.

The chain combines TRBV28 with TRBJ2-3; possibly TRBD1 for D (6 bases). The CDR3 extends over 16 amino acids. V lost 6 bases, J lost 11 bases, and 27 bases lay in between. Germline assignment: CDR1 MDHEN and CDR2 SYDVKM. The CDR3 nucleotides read TGTGCCAGCAGCCCCACCGGCACAGGGAAAGTCAGGCGGCAGTATTTT. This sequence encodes CASSPTGTGKVRRQYF.

CDR3 region: CASRKGGTQETQYF. CDR3 bases: TGTGCCAGCAGGAAGGGGGGGACCCAAGAGACCCAGTACTTC. This chain links TRBV4-2 with TRBJ2-5; tentatively, D is TRBD2 (7 bases). Germline CDR1 reads LGHNA; CDR2 reads YNFKEQ. The V end lost 6 bases, the J end lost 1 base, and 12 bases lay between the germline ends. The CDR3 extends over 14 amino acids.

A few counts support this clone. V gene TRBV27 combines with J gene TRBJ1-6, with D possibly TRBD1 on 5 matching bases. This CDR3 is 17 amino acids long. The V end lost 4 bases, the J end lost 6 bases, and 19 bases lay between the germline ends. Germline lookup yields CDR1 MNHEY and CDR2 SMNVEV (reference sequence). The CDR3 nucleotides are TGTGCCAGCAGTTGGGCGGGGCCCCAAGGCGGTAATTCACCCCTCCACTTT. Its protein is CASSWAGPQGGNSPLHF.

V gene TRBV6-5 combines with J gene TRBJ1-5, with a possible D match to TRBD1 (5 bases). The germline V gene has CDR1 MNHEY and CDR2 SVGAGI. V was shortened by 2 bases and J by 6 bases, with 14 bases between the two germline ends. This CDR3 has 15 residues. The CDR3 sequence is CASSYGRLGGQPQHF. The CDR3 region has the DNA TGTGCCAGCAGTTACGGCAGGCTGGGGGGTCAGCCCCAGCATTTT.

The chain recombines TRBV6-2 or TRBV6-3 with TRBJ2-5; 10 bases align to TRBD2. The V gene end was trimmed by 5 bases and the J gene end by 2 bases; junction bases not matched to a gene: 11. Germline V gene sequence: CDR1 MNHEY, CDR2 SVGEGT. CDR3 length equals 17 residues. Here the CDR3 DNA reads TGTGCCAGCAGTCCCAGCTCCGGGACTAGCGCACAAGAGACCCAGTACTTC. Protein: CASSPSSGTSAQETQYF.

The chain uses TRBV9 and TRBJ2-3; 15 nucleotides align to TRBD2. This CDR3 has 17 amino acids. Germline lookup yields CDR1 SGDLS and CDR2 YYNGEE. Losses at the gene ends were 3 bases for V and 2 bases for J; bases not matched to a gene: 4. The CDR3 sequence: CASSGGTSGGYTDTQYF. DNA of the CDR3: TGTGCCAGCAGCGGTGGGACTAGCGGGGGGTACACAGATACGCAGTATTTT. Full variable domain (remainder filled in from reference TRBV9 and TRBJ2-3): DSGVTQTPKHLITATGQRVTLRCSPRSGDLSVYWYQQSLDQGLQFLIQYYNGEERAKGNILERFSAQQFPDLHSELNLSSLELGDSALYFCASSGGTSGGYTDTQYFGPGTRLTVL.

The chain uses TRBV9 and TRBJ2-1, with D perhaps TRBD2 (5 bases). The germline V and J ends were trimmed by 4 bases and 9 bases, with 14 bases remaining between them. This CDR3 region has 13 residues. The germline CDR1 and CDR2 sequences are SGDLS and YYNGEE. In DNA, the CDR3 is TGTGCCAGCAGCCTAGGTTCGGGGAGTGAGCAGTTCTTC. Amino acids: CASSLGSGSEQFF.

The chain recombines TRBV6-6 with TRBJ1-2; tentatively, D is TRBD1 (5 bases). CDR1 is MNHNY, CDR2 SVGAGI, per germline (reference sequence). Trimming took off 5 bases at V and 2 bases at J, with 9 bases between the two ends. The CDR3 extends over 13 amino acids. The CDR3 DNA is TGTGCCAGCAGTATGACAGACAACTATGGCTACACCTTC. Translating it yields CASSMTDNYGYTF.

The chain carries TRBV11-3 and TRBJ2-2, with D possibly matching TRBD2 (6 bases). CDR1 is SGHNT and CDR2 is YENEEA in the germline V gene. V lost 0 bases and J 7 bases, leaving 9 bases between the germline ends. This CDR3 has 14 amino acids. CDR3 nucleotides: TGTGCCAGCAGCTTAGAGCGGGACCGCGGGGAGCTGTTTTTT. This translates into CASSLERDRGELFF.

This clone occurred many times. CDR3: CASSQDPLGYEQYF. DNA for the CDR3: TGCGCCAGCAGCCAAGATCCACTAGGCTACGAGCAGTACTTC. This chain uses TRBV4-1 with TRBJ2-7, with D perhaps TRBD2 (5 bases). This CDR3 is built from 14 residues. V lost 0 bases and J 3 bases, leaving 9 bases between the germline ends. Per germline, CDR1 MGHRA and CDR2 YSYEKL.

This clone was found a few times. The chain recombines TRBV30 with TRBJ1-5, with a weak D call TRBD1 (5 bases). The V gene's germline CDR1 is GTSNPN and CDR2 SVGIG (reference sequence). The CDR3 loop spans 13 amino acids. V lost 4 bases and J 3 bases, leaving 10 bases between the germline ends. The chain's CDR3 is CAWTQGFNQPQHF. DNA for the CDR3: TGTGCCTGGACTCAGGGATTCAATCAGCCCCAGCATTTT. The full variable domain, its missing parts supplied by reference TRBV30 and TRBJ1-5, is SQTIHQWPATLVQPVGSPLSLECTVEGTSNPNLYWYRQAAGRGLQLLFYSVGIGQISSEVPQNLSASRPQDRQFILSSKKLLLSDSGFYLCAWTQGFNQPQHFGDGTRLSIL.

CDR3 nucleotide sequence: TGTGCCAGCAGCTTAGGGGGACACAATAATTCACCCCTCCACTTT. The encoded protein is CASSLGGHNNSPLHF. The chain carries TRBV7-9 and TRBJ1-6; D perhaps matches TRBD1 (6 bases). Trimming pared 1 base from V and 5 bases from J, leaving 9 bases between. CDR3 length equals 15 residues. Germline V gene data show CDR1 as SEHNR and CDR2 as FQNEAQ (reference sequence). The full variable domain, rest sourced from reference TRBV7-9 and TRBJ1-6, is DTGVSQNPRHKITKRGQNVTFRCDPISEHNRLYWYRQTLGQGPEFLTYFQNEAQLEKSRLLSDRFSAERPKGSFSTLEIQRTEQGDSAMYLCASSLGGHNNSPLHFGNGTRLTVT.

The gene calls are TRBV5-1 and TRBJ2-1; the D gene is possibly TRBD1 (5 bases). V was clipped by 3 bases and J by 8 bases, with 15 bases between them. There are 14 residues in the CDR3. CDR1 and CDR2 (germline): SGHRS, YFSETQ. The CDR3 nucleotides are TGCGCCAGCAGCTCCGGACATCCCGCTGATGAGCAGTTCTTC. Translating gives CASSSGHPADEQFF.

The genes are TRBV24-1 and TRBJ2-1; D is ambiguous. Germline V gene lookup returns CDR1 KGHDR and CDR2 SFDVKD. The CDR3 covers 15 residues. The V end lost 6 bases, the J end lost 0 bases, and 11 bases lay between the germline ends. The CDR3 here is CATSMAVSSYNEQFF. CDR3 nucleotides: TGTGCCACCAGTATGGCGGTGAGCTCCTACAATGAGCAGTTCTTC.

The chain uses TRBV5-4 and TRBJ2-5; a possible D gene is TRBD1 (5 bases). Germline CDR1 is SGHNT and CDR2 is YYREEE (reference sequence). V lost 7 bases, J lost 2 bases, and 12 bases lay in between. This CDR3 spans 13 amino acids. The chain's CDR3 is CASLLQGQETQYF. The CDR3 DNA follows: TGTGCCAGCTTGTTGCAGGGTCAAGAGACCCAGTACTTC.